The next 25 T cell receptor beta chains were all read from a single sample in a study of cytomegalovirus exposure and HLA in healthy donors. Data came from immunoSEQ multiplex PCR; TCRdb stores just in-frame clones and leaves some out. The sample yields about 160,000 clones, around 96% seen once. The sequenced material came from PBMCs. The receptors come from a woman younger than 30 in good health and CMV-seronegative.

V gene TRBV28 combines with J gene TRBJ1-1, with 7 bases aligning to TRBD1. The J segment lost 1 base and the V segment lost 6 bases, leaving 5 bases of the junction unmatched. The CDR3 contains 14 residues. Germline V CDR1 and CDR2: MDHEN, SYDVKM. The CDR3 sequence: CASRTTGANTEAFF. CDR3 DNA sequence: TGTGCCAGCAGGACCACAGGGGCGAACACTGAAGCTTTCTTT.

The V and J genes are TRBV5-1 and TRBJ1-5, with TRBD1 as a possible D gene (6 bases). CDR3 length: 15 amino acids. Germline loops: CDR1 SGHRS, CDR2 YFSETQ. With 0 bases removed from V and 2 bases from J, the gap between germline ends came to 9 bases. Here the CDR3 reads CASSLEAGGNQPQHF. In DNA form, the CDR3 reads TGCGCCAGCAGCTTGGAGGCAGGGGGCAATCAGCCCCAGCATTTT.

The chain combines TRBV18 with TRBJ1-1; TRBD1 might be the D (5 bases). The germline CDR1 and CDR2 sequences are KGHSH and LQKENI. V lost 6 bases to trimming and J lost 6 bases, with 14 bases between them. The CDR3 extends over 13 amino acids. The DNA of the CDR3 is TGTGCCAGCTCTTTCACGTCAGGGTCTGAAGCTTTCTTT. As protein: CASSFTSGSEAFF.

The chain is built from TRBV29-1 and TRBJ2-5; no definite D call. Germline CDR1 and CDR2: SQVTM and ANQGSEA. V was shortened by 4 bases and J by 5 bases, with 17 bases between the two germline ends. The CDR3 covers 14 residues. DNA for the CDR3: TGCAGCGTTGCAAAAGCCGGTCCTCGGGAGACCCAGTACTTC. It encodes CSVAKAGPRETQYF.

This clone was found a few times. V usage is TRBV10-3 and J usage is TRBJ1-4, with 7 bases matching TRBD1. V shed 6 bases, J shed 5 bases, and the junction held 3 bases outside the gene matches. Germline V CDR1 and CDR2: ENHRY, SYGVKD. The CDR3 has 13 amino acids. CDR3 in amino acids: CAIRPGQNEKLFF. DNA for the CDR3: TGTGCCATCAGGCCGGGACAGAATGAAAAACTGTTTTTT.

The chain couples TRBV7-9 to TRBJ1-2, with a tentative D call TRBD1 (6 bases). This CDR3 spans 15 amino acids. CDR1 and CDR2 (germline): SEHNR, FQNEAQ (reference sequence). V lost 1 base, J lost 4 bases, and 13 bases lay in between. The CDR3 region is CASSLVGGVVYGYTF. In DNA form, the CDR3 reads TGTGCCAGCAGCTTAGTAGGGGGAGTGGTCTATGGCTACACCTTC.

The chain carries TRBV7-8 and TRBJ2-2; TRBD2 aligns across 11 bases. The CDR3 spans 15 residues. Germline CDR1 reads SGHVS; CDR2 reads FQNEAQ. J lost 4 bases, V lost 2 bases, and 0 bases had no gene match. Here the CDR3 reads CASSLTSGGTGELFF. As DNA, the CDR3 is TGTGCCAGCAGCTTAACTAGCGGGGGCACCGGGGAGCTGTTTTTT.

CDR3: CASSQEGQGFSGNTIYF. CDR3 bases: TGTGCCAGCAGCCAAGAGGGACAGGGGTTCTCTGGAAACACCATATATTTT. The chain employs TRBV4-2 and TRBJ1-3; TRBD1 agrees at 10 bases. Germline loops: CDR1 LGHNA, CDR2 YNFKEQ. This CDR3 contains 17 residues. V gave up 0 bases and J gave up 0 bases; unmatched junction bases: 2.

The V gene is TRBV11-3, the J gene TRBJ2-7, with D tentatively TRBD2 (7 bases). Germline V gene sequence: CDR1 SGHNT, CDR2 YENEEA. Between the trimmed V and J ends, which lost 5 bases and 4 bases, there was a span of 15 bases. This CDR3 spans 14 amino acids. The CDR3 sequence: CASSPDSGTYEQYF. The CDR3 nucleotides read TGTGCCAGCAGCCCGGACAGCGGGACTTACGAGCAGTACTTC.

The chain couples TRBV4-1 to TRBJ1-2; TRBD1 matches 8 bases. CDR3 size: 16 residues. V was pared by 0 bases and J by 8 bases, with 11 bases of the junction left unmatched. Per germline, CDR1 MGHRA and CDR2 YSYEKL. CDR3 bases: TGCGCCAGCAGCCAAGATAACGGACAGGGAAGAGGAGGCTACACCTTC. Protein sequence: CASSQDNGQGRGGYTF.

Here the CDR3 DNA reads TGTGCCAGCAGGCGACAGGGGGCGGACACTGAAGCTTTCTTT. It is translated as CASRRQGADTEAFF. The chain couples TRBV6-5 to TRBJ1-1, with 10 bases aligning to TRBD1. Germline V gene sequence: CDR1 MNHEY, CDR2 SVGAGI. CDR3 length: 14 amino acids. Germline trimming cut 6 bases from V and 3 bases from J; bases unmatched to any gene: 4.

This clone was counted a single time. The chain uses TRBV9 and TRBJ2-3, with a tentative D call TRBD1 (6 bases). Trimming took off 3 bases at V and 1 base at J, with 9 bases between the two ends. Germline V gene lookup returns CDR1 SGDLS and CDR2 YYNGEE. The length of the CDR3 is 14 residues. The CDR3 region has the DNA TGTGCCAGCAGCGGGAGACAGGGCACAGATACGCAGTATTTT. Its protein is CASSGRQGTDTQYF.

The chain recombines TRBV7-8 with TRBJ1-2; 11 positions match TRBD1. Looked up from germline, CDR1 is SGHVS and CDR2 is FQNEAQ. V lost 5 bases, J lost 5 bases, and 7 bases stayed unmatched. The CDR3 runs to 15 residues. The chain's CDR3 is CASSRSGQGAYGYTF. CDR3 DNA sequence: TGTGCCAGCAGCCGAAGTGGACAGGGGGCTTATGGCTACACCTTC. The whole variable domain, remainder taken from reference TRBV7-8 and TRBJ1-2, is GAGVSQSPRYKVAKRGQDVALRCDPISGHVSLFWYQQALGQGPEFLTYFQNEAQLDKSGLPSDRFFAERPEGSVSTLKIQRTQQEDSAVYLCASSRSGQGAYGYTFGSGTRLTVV.

The chain recombines TRBV19 with TRBJ1-5; D call uncertain. Trimming took 10 bases from V and 0 from J, leaving 13 bases between them. This CDR3 spans 14 amino acids. The germline V gene has CDR1 LNHDA and CDR2 SQIVND (reference sequence). The CDR3: CATTPGYSNQPQHF. The DNA for the CDR3 is TGTGCCACCACGCCGGGGTATAGCAATCAGCCCCAGCATTTT.

This CDR3 is CASSLALTGLHEQYF. The CDR3 DNA reads as TGTGCCAGCAGCTTAGCGCTAACAGGGCTCCACGAGCAGTACTTC. The chain couples TRBV7-9 to TRBJ2-7, with D possibly TRBD1 on 6 matching bases. Germline V gives CDR1 SEHNR, CDR2 FQNEAQ (reference sequence). V gave up 0 bases and J gave up 5 bases, with 14 bases separating them. CDR3 length: 15 amino acids.

The V and J genes are TRBV7-6 and TRBJ2-2; the D gene is possibly TRBD1 (6 bases). V lost 2 bases and J 1 base, leaving 17 bases between the germline ends. Germline V gene data show CDR1 as SGHVS and CDR2 as FNYEAQ. This CDR3 has 18 residues. CDR3 coding DNA: TGTGCCAGCAGCTTACGGCTTGGTATACAGGGGAACACCGGGGAGCTGTTTTTT. Translation: CASSLRLGIQGNTGELFF.

This chain uses TRBV6-6 with TRBJ1-1; TRBD1 matches at 11 bases. J lost 6 bases, V lost 4 bases, and 4 bases had no gene match. In germline, CDR1 is MNHNY, CDR2 SVGAGI (reference sequence). CDR3 length: 14 residues. CDR3 amino acids: CASSWDRGNSEAFF. The CDR3 nucleotides are TGTGCCAGCAGTTGGGACAGGGGGAATTCTGAAGCTTTCTTT.

This CDR3 is CASSPRDRVYEQYF. CDR3 DNA sequence: TGTGCCAGCAGCCCCCGGGACAGGGTCTACGAGCAGTACTTC. The rearrangement uses TRBV9 and TRBJ2-7; 9 bases are shared with TRBD1. The V gene's germline CDR1 is SGDLS and CDR2 YYNGEE. V shed 4 bases, J shed 3 bases, and the junction held 5 bases outside the gene matches. The CDR3 has 14 amino acids.

The gene calls are TRBV10-3 and TRBJ1-4; 9 bases agree with TRBD1. Germline trimming cut 3 bases from V and 7 bases from J; bases unmatched to any gene: 6. Germline CDR1 reads ENHRY; CDR2 reads SYGVKD. The CDR3 loop spans 15 amino acids. CDR3 loop: CAISDAGTGIEKLFF. Written as DNA, the CDR3 is TGTGCCATCAGTGACGCCGGGACAGGGATTGAAAAACTGTTTTTT.

The rearrangement uses TRBV7-9 and TRBJ2-2, with D uncertain. The CDR3 runs to 13 residues. V gave up 5 bases and J gave up 3 bases, with 7 bases separating them. The germline V gene has CDR1 SEHNR and CDR2 FQNEAQ (reference sequence). The CDR3 DNA reads TGTGCCAGCAGCCTACCCTACACCGGGGAGCTGTTTTTT. This translates into CASSLPYTGELFF.

The chain employs TRBV11-1 and TRBJ2-1; 11 bases align to TRBD2. The V and J ends lost 2 bases and 1 base, in that order; junction bases with no gene match: 4. Germline CDR1 SGHAT, CDR2 FQDESV (reference sequence). The CDR3 loop spans 17 amino acids. The CDR3 region has the DNA TGTGCCAGCAGCTTATTACCTAGCGGGGGGTCCTACAATGAGCAGTTCTTC. This sequence encodes CASSLLPSGGSYNEQFF.

V usage is TRBV4-3 and J usage is TRBJ1-4; no definite D call. The V end was cut by 1 base, the J end by 6 bases, with 15 bases between. This CDR3 has 16 amino acids. CDR1 is LGHNA and CDR2 is YSLEER in the germline V gene. CDR3 DNA sequence: TGCGCCAGCAGCCAAGGCGACATACCTCCCGATGAAAAACTGTTTTTT. Its translation: CASSQGDIPPDEKLFF.

The rearrangement links TRBV14 to TRBJ1-3, with 11 bases matching TRBD1. The trim removed 1 base at V and 3 bases at J, leaving 11 bases unmatched. Germline lookup yields CDR1 SGHDN and CDR2 FVKESK. The CDR3 covers 19 residues. The CDR3 nucleotides are TGTGCCAGCAGCCAAGTCATATCGTGGACAGGGGGCTATGGAAACACCATATATTTT. It encodes CASSQVISWTGGYGNTIYF.

The gene calls are TRBV6-5 and TRBJ2-7; D call uncertain. This CDR3 is built from 12 residues. Trimming pared 6 bases from V and 6 bases from J, leaving 12 bases between. Germline V lookup: CDR1 MNHEY, CDR2 SVGAGI. The CDR3, as DNA: TGTGCCAGCAGCCCAGGTCTCTTCGAGCAGTACTTC. This codes for CASSPGLFEQYF.

The chain recombines TRBV6-1 with TRBJ2-1; 9 nucleotides align to TRBD1. CDR3 length: 15 amino acids. Per germline, CDR1 MNHNS and CDR2 SASEGT. Trimming removed 7 bases from V and 4 bases from J; junction bases left unmatched: 8. Here the CDR3 DNA reads TGTGCCAGCAACGAACTAGGGACAGGGTACAATGAGCAGTTCTTC. The encoded protein is CASNELGTGYNEQFF.